These 26 T cell receptor beta chains originate from one sample sequenced in a study of cytomegalovirus exposure and HLA in healthy donors (dated by TCRdb to about 2017). The library was generated by the immunoSEQ multiplex PCR assay. In TCRdb, the immuneACCESS table is reduced to in-frame sequences with V and J assigned. These tables do not hold every clone; where another copy was compared, an unresolved V gene accounts for under half, and the others remain unexplained. Across this sample there are 230,000 or so clones, with 88% seen only once. The top ten hold roughly 2.8% of the sample. Sequencing was carried out using PBMCs. Every receptor here comes from a woman younger than 35 in good health and CMV-seronegative.

The rearrangement uses TRBV27 and TRBJ1-1, with TRBD1 matching 9 bases. The V segment lost 6 bases and the J segment 0 bases; nucleotides outside the gene matches: 11. Looked up from germline, CDR1 is MNHEY and CDR2 is SMNVEV (reference sequence). The length of the CDR3 is 17 residues. The CDR3 here is CASSHLPGTGMNTEAFF. For the CDR3, the DNA is TGTGCCAGCAGCCACCTACCCGGGACAGGGATGAACACTGAAGCTTTCTTT.

About this clone itself: This same CDR3 is encoded by further DNA sequences in the sample. The chain links TRBV27 to TRBJ2-7, with TRBD2 matching over 7 bases. This CDR3 contains 13 residues. Trimming cost V 6 bases and J 0 bases; bases outside gene matches: 2. From germline, CDR1 is MNHEY and CDR2 SMNVEV (reference sequence). CDR3: CASSRGSSYEQYF. For the CDR3, the DNA is TGTGCCAGCAGCCGCGGGAGCTCCTACGAGCAGTACTTC.

This clone was seen just once. V gene TRBV19 combines with J gene TRBJ1-1, with 8 bases aligning to TRBD1. CDR3 length equals 13 residues. Looked up from germline, CDR1 is LNHDA and CDR2 is SQIVND (reference sequence). The V gene end was trimmed by 6 bases and the J gene end by 7 bases; junction bases not matched to a gene: 7. CDR3 in amino acids: CASREGQGNEAFF. In DNA, the CDR3 is TGTGCCAGTAGGGAAGGACAGGGCAATGAAGCTTTCTTT.

V gene TRBV7-9 combines with J gene TRBJ2-2; a weak D match, TRBD1 (6 bases). Looked up from germline, CDR1 is SEHNR and CDR2 is FQNEAQ (reference sequence). CDR3 length: 15 residues. Trimming pared 5 bases from V and 6 bases from J, leaving 16 bases between. The CDR3 loop reads CASSTFRDKSGELFF. Here the CDR3 DNA reads TGTGCCAGCAGCACATTCCGGGACAAATCCGGGGAGCTGTTTTTT. The complete variable domain, with remaining parts taken from reference TRBV7-9 and TRBJ2-2, reads DTGVSQNPRHKITKRGQNVTFRCDPISEHNRLYWYRQTLGQGPEFLTYFQNEAQLEKSRLLSDRFSAERPKGSFSTLEIQRTEQGDSAMYLCASSTFRDKSGELFFGEGSRLTVL.

The count of this clone is one. The V and J genes are TRBV19 and TRBJ2-7; TRBD2 is a possible D gene (5 bases). From germline, CDR1 is LNHDA and CDR2 SQIVND (reference sequence). The CDR3 runs 13 residues. V lost 1 base and J 3 bases, leaving 7 bases between the germline ends. CDR3 DNA sequence: TGTGCCAGTAGTATAGGGACTGGCTACGAGCAGTACTTC. Its protein is CASSIGTGYEQYF.

The V call is TRBV4-1, the J call TRBJ2-7; 8 bases map to TRBD1. This CDR3 has 15 residues. Per the germline V gene, CDR1 is MGHRA and CDR2 is YSYEKL. Trimming took 0 bases from V and 4 from J; bases not matched to a gene: 5. This chain's CDR3 is CASSQDGRQGYEQYF. The CDR3 region has the DNA TGCGCCAGCAGCCAAGATGGTCGACAGGGGTACGAGCAGTACTTC.

The V gene is TRBV19, the J gene TRBJ1-1, with 10 nucleotides matching TRBD1. Germline V gene data show CDR1 as LNHDA and CDR2 as SQIVND (reference sequence). The J segment lost 3 bases and the V segment lost 2 bases, leaving 6 bases of the junction unmatched. The CDR3 sequence is 16 residues long. The CDR3 DNA is TGTGCCAGTAGTATAAGGGACAGGGGAACGGACACTGAAGCTTTCTTT. Translated, it gives CASSIRDRGTDTEAFF.

This chain joins TRBV4-1 and TRBJ1-1; D remains unclear. Germline V lookup: CDR1 MGHRA, CDR2 YSYEKL. CDR3 length: 14 amino acids. Trimming shortened V by 1 base and J by 1 base, and 7 bases separated the two germline ends. CDR3 region: CASSQAGGNTEAFF. The CDR3 bases are TGCGCCAGCAGCCAAGCCGGCGGGAACACTGAAGCTTTCTTT.

The rearrangement links TRBV15 to TRBJ2-7, with D maybe TRBD2 (7 bases). Between the trimmed V and J ends, which lost 1 base and 6 bases, there was a span of 19 bases. Per the germline V gene, CDR1 is LNHNV and CDR2 is YYDKDF (reference sequence). The CDR3 runs 16 residues. The CDR3 nucleotides read TGTGCCACCAGCAGAGTCGGGGTACTGAGGGGGGGCGAGCAGTACTTC. This sequence encodes CATSRVGVLRGGEQYF.

The chain links TRBV28 to TRBJ2-7; 9 nucleotides line up with TRBD1. CDR1 and CDR2 from the germline V gene are MDHEN and SYDVKM. The CDR3 has 14 residues. Trimming removed 3 bases from V and 7 bases from J; junction bases left unmatched: 7. CDR3 sequence reads: CASSFGDRVREQYF. In DNA form, the CDR3 reads TGTGCCAGCAGTTTCGGGGACAGGGTGAGAGAGCAGTACTTC.

V is TRBV2 and J is TRBJ1-3, with TRBD1 identical over 8 bases. The CDR3 sequence is 15 residues long. Unmatched junction bases numbered 9, after V lost 8 bases and J lost 3 bases. Germline CDR1 SNHLY, CDR2 FYNNEI. This CDR3 is CASLKDRVVGNTIYF. Written as DNA, the CDR3 is TGTGCCAGCCTCAAGGACAGGGTGGTTGGAAACACCATATATTTT.

The V call is TRBV5-4, the J call TRBJ1-2; D remains unclear. This CDR3 has 14 amino acids. Deletions cut 4 bases from V and 10 bases from J, with 20 bases between. Germline lookup yields CDR1 SGHNT and CDR2 YYREEE (reference sequence). CDR3 sequence: CASSQTSGSNAYTF. The CDR3 DNA reads TGTGCCAGCAGCCAAACATCGGGTTCCAACGCCTACACCTTC.

The gene calls are TRBV29-1 and TRBJ2-1; TRBD2 matches at 11 bases. The CDR3 runs 16 residues. J gave up 9 bases and V 5 bases, and 15 bases lay outside the gene matches. From germline, CDR1 is SQVTM and CDR2 ANQGSEA. DNA of the CDR3: TGCAGCGTTAGGTTCCGCCAACTAGCGGGAGTCGGTGAGCAGTTCTTC. Its translation is CSVRFRQLAGVGEQFF.

V usage is TRBV29-1 and J usage is TRBJ2-5, with 9 bases lining up with TRBD2. The germline V gene has CDR1 SQVTM and CDR2 ANQGSEA. The V segment lost 7 bases and the J segment 1 base; nucleotides outside the gene matches: 7. This CDR3 comprises 14 residues. CDR3 in amino acids: CSALSGRRQETQYF. CDR3 nucleotides: TGCAGCGCCTTAAGCGGGAGGCGCCAAGAGACCCAGTACTTC. Full variable domain (rest looked up from reference TRBV29-1 and TRBJ2-5): SAVISQKPSRDICQRGTSLTIQCQVDSQVTMMFWYRQQPGQSLTLIATANQGSEATYESGFVIDKFPISRPNLTFSTLTVSNMSPEDSSIYLCSALSGRRQETQYFGPGTRLLVL.

The V gene is TRBV9, the J gene TRBJ2-3; D unclear. The CDR3 runs to 14 residues. In germline, CDR1 is SGDLS, CDR2 YYNGEE. Trimming left V 0 bases short and J 0 bases short, with 5 bases between. CDR3: CASSVAPSTDTQYF. CDR3 nucleotide sequence: TGTGCCAGCAGCGTAGCCCCTAGCACAGATACGCAGTATTTT.

The chain links TRBV5-4 to TRBJ2-2; unclear D gene. The CDR3 contains 16 residues. Germline V CDR1 and CDR2: SGHNT, YYREEE (reference sequence). Trimming stripped 2 bases from V and 6 bases from J, with 17 bases between. The CDR3 nucleotides read TGTGCCAGCAGCTTAGACTCCCCCTCCGCGGCCGGGGAGCTGTTTTTT. Amino acids: CASSLDSPSAAGELFF.

The V and J genes are TRBV19 and TRBJ2-2; maybe TRBD1 (7 bases). Trimming left V 7 bases short and J 6 bases short, with 18 bases between. This CDR3 contains 15 residues. Germline assignment: CDR1 LNHDA and CDR2 SQIVND (reference sequence). CDR3: CASKTRRGDSGELFF. DNA of the CDR3: TGTGCCAGTAAGACGCGCAGGGGGGATTCCGGGGAGCTGTTTTTT. Full variable domain (outside the CDR3, taken from reference TRBV19 and TRBJ2-2): DGGITQSPKYLFRKEGQNVTLSCEQNLNHDAMYWYRQDPGQGLRLIYYSQIVNDFQKGDIAEGYSVSREKKESFPLTVTSAQKNPTAFYLCASKTRRGDSGELFFGEGSRLTVL.

The V gene is TRBV27, the J gene TRBJ2-2; D perhaps matches TRBD1 (7 bases). V was clipped by 3 bases and J by 4 bases, with 12 bases between them. CDR3 length: 15 amino acids. The V gene's germline CDR1 is MNHEY and CDR2 SMNVEV (reference sequence). As DNA, the CDR3 is TGTGCCAGCAGTTTGCGACAGGGACTCACCGGGGAGCTGTTTTTT. Translated, it gives CASSLRQGLTGELFF.

The chain recombines TRBV6-1 with TRBJ2-5, with D maybe TRBD2 (6 bases). Germline CDR1 reads MNHNS; CDR2 reads SASEGT. The CDR3 runs to 13 residues. The V end was cut by 1 base, the J end by 5 bases, with 8 bases between. CDR3 in DNA: TGTGCCAGCAGTGAAGTTGGGGGGGAGACCCAGTACTTC. Its protein product is CASSEVGGETQYF.

The V call is TRBV19, the J call TRBJ1-1; 7 bases fit TRBD1. CDR1 is LNHDA, CDR2 SQIVND, per germline (reference sequence). The CDR3 covers 13 residues. J gave up 4 bases and V 4 bases, and 3 bases lay outside the gene matches. CDR3 amino acids: CASSNRGLTEAFF. The CDR3 DNA follows: TGTGCCAGTAGTAACAGGGGTCTCACTGAAGCTTTCTTT. The whole variable domain, filled in from reference TRBV19 and TRBJ1-1, reads DGGITQSPKYLFRKEGQNVTLSCEQNLNHDAMYWYRQDPGQGLRLIYYSQIVNDFQKGDIAEGYSVSREKKESFPLTVTSAQKNPTAFYLCASSNRGLTEAFFGQGTRLTVV.

This chain links TRBV28 with TRBJ1-4; tentatively, D is TRBD1 (5 bases). CDR3 size: 14 residues. Germline V CDR1 and CDR2: MDHEN, SYDVKM. Between the trimmed V and J ends, which lost 5 bases and 4 bases, there was a span of 11 bases. The CDR3 spells CASSVTAINEKLFF. CDR3 nucleotide sequence: TGTGCCAGCAGTGTGACAGCTATTAATGAAAAACTGTTTTTT. Using reference TRBV28 and TRBJ1-4 for the parts outside the CDR3, the full variable domain is DVKVTQSSRYLVKRTGEKVFLECVQDMDHENMFWYRQDPGLGLRLIYFSYDVKMKEKGDIPEGYSVSREKKERFSLILESASTNQTSMYLCASSVTAINEKLFFGSGTQLSVL.

The CDR3, as DNA: TGTGCCAGCAGCTTGACTGTCCGCGCGTACAATGAGCAGTTCTTC. The encoded protein is CASSLTVRAYNEQFF. The chain carries TRBV28 and TRBJ2-1; D ambiguous. This CDR3 has 15 residues. Trimming took off 6 bases at V and 4 bases at J, with 16 bases between the two ends. CDR1 is MDHEN and CDR2 is SYDVKM in the germline V gene.

The rearrangement joins TRBV27 to TRBJ1-5; the match to TRBD1 covers 7 bases. The CDR3 runs 15 residues. The trim removed 5 bases at V and 3 bases at J, leaving 7 bases unmatched. Germline CDR1 is MNHEY and CDR2 is SMNVEV (reference sequence). In nucleotides, the CDR3 is TGTGCCAGCAGTGCAACGACAGGGTTCAATCAGCCCCAGCATTTT. It translates to CASSATTGFNQPQHF.

V gene TRBV5-1 combines with J gene TRBJ2-2; 9 positions match TRBD2. The CDR3 totals 16 residues. In germline, CDR1 is SGHRS, CDR2 YFSETQ. V dropped 4 bases and J dropped 7; count of bases not matched to a gene: 11. CDR3 nucleotide sequence: TGCGCCAGCAGCGGAATAGCGGGAGATCCCCGCGGGGAGCTGTTTTTT. Amino acid sequence: CASSGIAGDPRGELFF.

J is TRBJ2-3 and V is TRBV28, with D hard to call. This CDR3 region has 13 residues. CDR1 and CDR2 (germline): MDHEN, SYDVKM. Trimming took 5 bases from V and 4 from J, leaving 10 bases between them. The CDR3 is CASSTDFPDTQYF. The CDR3 DNA sequence: TGTGCCAGCAGTACTGACTTCCCAGATACGCAGTATTTT.

The chain carries TRBV7-3 and TRBJ2-2; 8 nucleotides match TRBD2. V dropped 7 bases and J dropped 8; count of bases not matched to a gene: 3. The CDR3 has 12 amino acids. Germline-derived CDR1 and CDR2 are SGHTA and FQGTGA. The DNA for the CDR3 is TGTGCCAGCACCCTAGCGGGTGGGGAGCTGTTTTTT. It translates to CASTLAGGELFF.